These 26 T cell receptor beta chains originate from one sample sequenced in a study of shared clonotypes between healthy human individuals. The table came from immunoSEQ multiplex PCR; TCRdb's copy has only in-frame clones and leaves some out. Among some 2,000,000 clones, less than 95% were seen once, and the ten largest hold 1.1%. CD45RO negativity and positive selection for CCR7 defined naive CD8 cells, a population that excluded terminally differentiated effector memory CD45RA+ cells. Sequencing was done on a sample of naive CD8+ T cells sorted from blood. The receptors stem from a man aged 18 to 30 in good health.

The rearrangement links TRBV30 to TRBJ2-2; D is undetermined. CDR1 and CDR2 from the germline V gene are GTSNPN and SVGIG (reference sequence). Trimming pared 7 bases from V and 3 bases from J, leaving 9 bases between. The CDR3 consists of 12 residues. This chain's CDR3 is CALASDTGELFF. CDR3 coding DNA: TGTGCCTTAGCTTCGGACACCGGGGAGCTGTTTTTT.

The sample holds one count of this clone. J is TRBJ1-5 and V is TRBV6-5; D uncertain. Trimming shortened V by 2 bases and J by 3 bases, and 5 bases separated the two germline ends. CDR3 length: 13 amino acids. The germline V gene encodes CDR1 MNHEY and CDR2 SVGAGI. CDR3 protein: CASSYTINQPQHF. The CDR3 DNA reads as TGTGCCAGCAGTTACACGATCAATCAGCCCCAGCATTTT.

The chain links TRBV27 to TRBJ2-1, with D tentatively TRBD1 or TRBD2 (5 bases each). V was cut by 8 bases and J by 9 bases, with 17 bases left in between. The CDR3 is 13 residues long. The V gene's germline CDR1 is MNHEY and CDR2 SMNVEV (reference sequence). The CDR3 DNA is TGTGCCAGCTCGCTCGATGAGGGGTTTGAGCAGTTCTTC. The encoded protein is CASSLDEGFEQFF.

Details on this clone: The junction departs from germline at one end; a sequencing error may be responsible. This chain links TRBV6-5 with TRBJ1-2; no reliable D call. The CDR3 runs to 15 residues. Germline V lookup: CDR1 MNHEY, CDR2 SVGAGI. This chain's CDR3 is CASSYSNQGGAGYAF. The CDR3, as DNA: TGTGCCAGCAGTTACTCTAATCAAGGAGGCGCCGGCTACGCCTTC.

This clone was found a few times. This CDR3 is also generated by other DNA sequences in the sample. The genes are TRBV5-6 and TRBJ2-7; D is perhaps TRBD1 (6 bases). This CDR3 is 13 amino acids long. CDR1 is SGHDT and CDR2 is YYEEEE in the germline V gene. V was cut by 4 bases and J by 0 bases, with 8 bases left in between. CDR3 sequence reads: CASSPDSSYEQYF. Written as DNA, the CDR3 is TGTGCCAGCAGCCCGGACAGCTCCTACGAGCAGTACTTC.

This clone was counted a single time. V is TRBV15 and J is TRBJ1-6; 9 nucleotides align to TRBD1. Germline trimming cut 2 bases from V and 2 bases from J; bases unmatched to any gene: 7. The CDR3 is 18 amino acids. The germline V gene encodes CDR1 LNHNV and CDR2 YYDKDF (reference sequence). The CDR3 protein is CATSRPLWDRAYNSPLHF. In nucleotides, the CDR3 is TGTGCCACCAGCAGACCTCTGTGGGACAGGGCCTATAATTCACCCCTCCACTTT.

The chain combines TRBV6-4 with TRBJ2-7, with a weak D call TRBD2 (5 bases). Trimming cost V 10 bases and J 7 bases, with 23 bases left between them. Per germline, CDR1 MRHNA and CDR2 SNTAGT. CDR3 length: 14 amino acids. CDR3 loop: CAITSSPTILEQYF. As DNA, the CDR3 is TGTGCCATCACTAGTTCCCCCACTATTCTGGAGCAGTACTTC.

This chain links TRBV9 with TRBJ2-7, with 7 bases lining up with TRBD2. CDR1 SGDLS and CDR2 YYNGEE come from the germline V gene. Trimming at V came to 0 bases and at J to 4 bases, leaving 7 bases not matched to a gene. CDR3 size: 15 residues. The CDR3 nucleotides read TGTGCCAGCAGCGTAGCGGCGGGAGTTGGATACGAGCAGTACTTC. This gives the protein CASSVAAGVGYEQYF.

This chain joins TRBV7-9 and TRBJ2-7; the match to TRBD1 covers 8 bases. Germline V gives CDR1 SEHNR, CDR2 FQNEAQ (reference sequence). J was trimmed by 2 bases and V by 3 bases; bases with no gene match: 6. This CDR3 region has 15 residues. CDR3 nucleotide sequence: TGTGCCAGCAGCTTTCAGGGGGCGCTTACCTACGAGCAGTACTTC. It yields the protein CASSFQGALTYEQYF.

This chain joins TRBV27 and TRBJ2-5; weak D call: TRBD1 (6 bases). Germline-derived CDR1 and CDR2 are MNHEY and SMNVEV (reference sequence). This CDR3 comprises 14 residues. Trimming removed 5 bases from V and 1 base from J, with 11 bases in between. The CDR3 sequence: CASSPLDSQETQYF. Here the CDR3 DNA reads TGTGCCAGCAGTCCCCTGGACAGCCAAGAGACCCAGTACTTC.

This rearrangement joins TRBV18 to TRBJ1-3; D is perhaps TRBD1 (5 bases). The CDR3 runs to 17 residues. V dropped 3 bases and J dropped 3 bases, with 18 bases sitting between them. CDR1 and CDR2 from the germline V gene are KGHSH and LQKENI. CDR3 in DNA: TGTGCCAGCTCACCTCCAGCGACCTGGGGCAATGGAAACACCATATATTTT. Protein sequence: CASSPPATWGNGNTIYF.

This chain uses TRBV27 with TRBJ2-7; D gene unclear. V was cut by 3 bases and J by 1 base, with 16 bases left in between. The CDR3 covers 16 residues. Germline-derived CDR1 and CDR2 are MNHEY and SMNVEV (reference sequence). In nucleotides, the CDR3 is TGTGCCAGCAGTTTCCGACCGCGGTCTTTTTCCTACGAGCAGTACTTC. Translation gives CASSFRPRSFSYEQYF.

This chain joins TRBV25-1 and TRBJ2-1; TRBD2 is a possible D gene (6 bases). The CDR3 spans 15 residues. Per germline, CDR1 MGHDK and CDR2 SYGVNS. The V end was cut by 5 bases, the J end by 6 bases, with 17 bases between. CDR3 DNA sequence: TGTGCCAGCAGTCCCGGGGGTGAAGTATTCAATGAGCAGTTCTTC. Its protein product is CASSPGGEVFNEQFF.

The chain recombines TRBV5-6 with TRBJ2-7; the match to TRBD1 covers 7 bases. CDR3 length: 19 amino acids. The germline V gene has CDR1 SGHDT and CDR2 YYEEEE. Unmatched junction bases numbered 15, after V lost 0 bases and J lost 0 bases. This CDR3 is CASSLAWGTDNPSSYEQYF. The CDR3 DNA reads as TGTGCCAGCAGCTTGGCCTGGGGGACAGACAATCCCAGCTCCTACGAGCAGTACTTC.

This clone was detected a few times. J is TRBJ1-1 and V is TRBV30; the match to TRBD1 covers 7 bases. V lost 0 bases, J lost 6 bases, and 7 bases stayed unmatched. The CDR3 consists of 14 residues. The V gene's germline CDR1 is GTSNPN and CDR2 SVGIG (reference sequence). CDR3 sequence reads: CAWSVPPGGPEAFF. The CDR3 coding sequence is TGTGCCTGGAGTGTACCCCCAGGGGGTCCTGAAGCTTTCTTT. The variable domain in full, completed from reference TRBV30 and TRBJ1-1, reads SQTIHQWPATLVQPVGSPLSLECTVEGTSNPNLYWYRQAAGRGLQLLFYSVGIGQISSEVPQNLSASRPQDRQFILSSKKLLLSDSGFYLCAWSVPPGGPEAFFGQGTRLTVV.

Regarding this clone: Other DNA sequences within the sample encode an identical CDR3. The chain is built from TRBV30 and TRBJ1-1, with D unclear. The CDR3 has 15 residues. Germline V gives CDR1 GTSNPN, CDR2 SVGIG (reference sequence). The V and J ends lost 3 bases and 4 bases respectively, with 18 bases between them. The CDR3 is CAWSGVGMLSTEAFF. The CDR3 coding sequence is TGTGCCTGGAGCGGCGTCGGTATGTTGAGCACTGAAGCTTTCTTT.

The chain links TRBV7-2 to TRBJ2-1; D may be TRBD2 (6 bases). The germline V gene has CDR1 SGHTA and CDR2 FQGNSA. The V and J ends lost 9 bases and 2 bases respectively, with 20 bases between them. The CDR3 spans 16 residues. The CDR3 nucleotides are TGTGCCAGTGAAAAAATGGGGGGAGTCCCCTACAATGAGCAGTTCTTC. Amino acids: CASEKMGGVPYNEQFF.

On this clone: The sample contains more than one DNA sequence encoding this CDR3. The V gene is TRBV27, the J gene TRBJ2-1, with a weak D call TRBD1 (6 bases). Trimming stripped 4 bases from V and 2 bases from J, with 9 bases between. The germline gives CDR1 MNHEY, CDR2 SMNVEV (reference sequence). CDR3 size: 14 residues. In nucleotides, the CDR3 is TGTGCCAGCAGTTCGTCAGGGGCCTACAATGAGCAGTTCTTC. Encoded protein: CASSSSGAYNEQFF.

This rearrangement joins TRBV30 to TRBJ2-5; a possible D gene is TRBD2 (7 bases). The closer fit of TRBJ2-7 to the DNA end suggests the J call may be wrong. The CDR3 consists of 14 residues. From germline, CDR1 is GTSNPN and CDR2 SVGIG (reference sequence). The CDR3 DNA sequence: TGTGCCTGGAGTGTACAGTTGGGGGGGCTCGAGCAGTACTTC. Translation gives CAWSVQLGGLEQYF.

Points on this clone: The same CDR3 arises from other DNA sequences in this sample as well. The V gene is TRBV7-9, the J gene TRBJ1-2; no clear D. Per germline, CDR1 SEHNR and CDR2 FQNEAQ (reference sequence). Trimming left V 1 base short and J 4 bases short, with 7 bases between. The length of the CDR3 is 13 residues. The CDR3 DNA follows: TGTGCCAGCAGCTTAGTTGAAGGCTATGGCTACACCTTC. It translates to CASSLVEGYGYTF.

CDR3 region: CASSYPNAPREQYF. DNA of the CDR3: TGTGCCAGCAGTTACCCGAACGCTCCCAGGGAGCAGTACTTC. The V call is TRBV6-5, the J call TRBJ2-7, with unresolved D. V lost 2 bases and J 7 bases, leaving 15 bases between the germline ends. The CDR3 totals 14 residues. Germline CDR1 is MNHEY and CDR2 is SVGAGI.

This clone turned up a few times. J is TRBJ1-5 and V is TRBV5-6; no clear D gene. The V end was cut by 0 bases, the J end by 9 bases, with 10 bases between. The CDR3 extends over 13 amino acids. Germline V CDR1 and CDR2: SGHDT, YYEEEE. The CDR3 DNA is TGTGCCAGCAGCTTGGAACAGTCAGGGCCCCAGCATTTT. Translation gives CASSLEQSGPQHF.

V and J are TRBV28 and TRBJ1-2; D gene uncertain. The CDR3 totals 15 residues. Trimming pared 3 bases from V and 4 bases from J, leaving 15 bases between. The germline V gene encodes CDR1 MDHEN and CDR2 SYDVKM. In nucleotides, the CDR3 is TGTGCCAGCAGTTTTGAGGCATATGCCTTCTATGGCTACACCTTC. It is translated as CASSFEAYAFYGYTF.

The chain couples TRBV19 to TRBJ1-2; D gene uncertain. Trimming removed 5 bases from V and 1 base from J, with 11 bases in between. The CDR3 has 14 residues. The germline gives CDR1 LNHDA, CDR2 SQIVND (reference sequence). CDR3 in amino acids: CASSFRTDNYGYTF. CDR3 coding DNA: TGTGCCAGTAGTTTTCGGACGGATAACTATGGCTACACCTTC.

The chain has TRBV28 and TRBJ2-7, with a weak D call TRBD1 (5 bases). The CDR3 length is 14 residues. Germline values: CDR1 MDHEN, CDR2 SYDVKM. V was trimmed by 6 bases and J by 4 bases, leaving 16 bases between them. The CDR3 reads CASRADRDDYEQYF. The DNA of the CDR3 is TGTGCCAGCAGGGCTGACAGAGATGATTACGAGCAGTACTTC.

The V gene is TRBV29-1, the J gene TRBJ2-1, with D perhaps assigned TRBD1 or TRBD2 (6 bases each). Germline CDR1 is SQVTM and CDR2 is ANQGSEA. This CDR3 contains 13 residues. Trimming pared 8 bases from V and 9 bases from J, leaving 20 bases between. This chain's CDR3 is CSIQGGLTAEQFF. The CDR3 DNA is TGCAGCATACAGGGAGGCCTCACGGCTGAGCAGTTCTTC.